This T cell receptor beta chain appears in the sequencing data of a study of blood T cell repertoires in COVID-19. Study background: From T cells, B-cell-depleted T cells, or PBMCs came the material, which was cDNA or gDNA.

In the source study's methods: Amplification of reference gene primers provided the estimated nucleated cell counts. Some clones are missing from TCRdb's copy, which holds only in-frame ones; the method was immunoSEQ multiplex PCR. V and J calls plus clone size are reproduced from that table; the DNA served to infer D and trimming. The profile shows 200,000 to 250,000 clones, approximately 86% of them singletons. Seattle patients were enrolled during active infection and followed longitudinally. Germline CDR1 is LNHDA and CDR2 is SQIVND (reference sequence). There are 14 residues in the CDR3. V lost 5 bases to trimming and J lost 4 bases, with 15 bases between them.

The chain uses TRBV19 and TRBJ2-7, with D uncertain. Specimen: peripheral blood. The clonotype comes from a woman in her twenties or thirties with COVID-19, enrolled during active disease. CDR3 sequence reads: CASSFTGLSYEQYF. Written as DNA, the CDR3 is TGTGCCAGTAGTTTTACGGGTCTTTCTTACGAGCAGTACTTC.